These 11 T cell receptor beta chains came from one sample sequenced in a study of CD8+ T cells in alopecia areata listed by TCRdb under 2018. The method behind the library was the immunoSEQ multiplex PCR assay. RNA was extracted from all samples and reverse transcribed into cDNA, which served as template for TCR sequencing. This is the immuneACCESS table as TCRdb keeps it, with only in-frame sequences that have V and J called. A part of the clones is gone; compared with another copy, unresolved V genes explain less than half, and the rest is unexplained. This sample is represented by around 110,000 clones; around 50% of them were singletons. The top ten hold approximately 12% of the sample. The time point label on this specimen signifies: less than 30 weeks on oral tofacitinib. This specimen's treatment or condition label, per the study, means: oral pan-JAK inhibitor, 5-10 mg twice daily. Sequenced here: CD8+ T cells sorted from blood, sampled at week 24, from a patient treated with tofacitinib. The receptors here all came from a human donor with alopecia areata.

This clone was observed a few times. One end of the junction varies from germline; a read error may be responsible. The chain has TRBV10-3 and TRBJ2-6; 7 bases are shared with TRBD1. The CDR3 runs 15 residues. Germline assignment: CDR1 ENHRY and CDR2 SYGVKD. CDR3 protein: CASSAGGSGANVLTF. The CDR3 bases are TGTGCCAGCAGTGCAGGGGGCTCTGGGGCCAACGTCCTGACTTTC.

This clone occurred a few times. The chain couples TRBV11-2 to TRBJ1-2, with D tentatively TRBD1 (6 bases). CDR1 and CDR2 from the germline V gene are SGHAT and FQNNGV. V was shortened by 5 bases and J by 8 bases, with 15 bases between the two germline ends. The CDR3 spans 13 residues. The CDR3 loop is CASSPDRPIGYTF. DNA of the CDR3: TGTGCCAGCAGCCCCGACAGGCCTATAGGCTACACCTTC. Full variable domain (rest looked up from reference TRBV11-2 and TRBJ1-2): EAGVAQSPRYKIIEKRQSVAFWCNPISGHATLYWYQQILGQGPKLLIQFQNNGVVDDSQLPKDRFSAERLKGVDSTLKIQPAKLEDSAVYLCASSPDRPIGYTFGSGTRLTVV.

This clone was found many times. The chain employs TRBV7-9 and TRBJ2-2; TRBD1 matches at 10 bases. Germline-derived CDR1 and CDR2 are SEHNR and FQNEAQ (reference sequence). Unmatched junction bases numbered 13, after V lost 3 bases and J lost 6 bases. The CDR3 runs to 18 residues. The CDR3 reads CASSFTLPTGGLPGELFF. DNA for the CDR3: TGTGCCAGCAGCTTTACGTTACCGACAGGGGGCCTCCCCGGGGAGCTGTTTTTT.

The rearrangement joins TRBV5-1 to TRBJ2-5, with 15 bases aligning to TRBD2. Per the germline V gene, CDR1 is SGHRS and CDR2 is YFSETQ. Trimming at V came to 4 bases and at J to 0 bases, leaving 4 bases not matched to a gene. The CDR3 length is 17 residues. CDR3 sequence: CASSIGTSGGYQETQYF. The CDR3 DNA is TGCGCCAGCAGCATCGGGACTAGCGGGGGGTACCAAGAGACCCAGTACTTC.

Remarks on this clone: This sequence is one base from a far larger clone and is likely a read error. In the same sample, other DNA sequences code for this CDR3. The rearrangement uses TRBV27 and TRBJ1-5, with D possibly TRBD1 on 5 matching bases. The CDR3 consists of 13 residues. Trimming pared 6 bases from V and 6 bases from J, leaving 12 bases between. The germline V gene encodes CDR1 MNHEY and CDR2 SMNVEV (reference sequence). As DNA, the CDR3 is TGTGCCAGCAGCTTTACAGGCTCTCAGCCCCAGCATTTT. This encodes CASSFTGSQPQHF.

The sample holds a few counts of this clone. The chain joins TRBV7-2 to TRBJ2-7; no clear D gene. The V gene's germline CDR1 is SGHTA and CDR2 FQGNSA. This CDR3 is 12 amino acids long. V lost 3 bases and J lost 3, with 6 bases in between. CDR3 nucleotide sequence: TGTGCCAGCAGCTTTCACGGCTACGAGCAGTACTTC. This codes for CASSFHGYEQYF.

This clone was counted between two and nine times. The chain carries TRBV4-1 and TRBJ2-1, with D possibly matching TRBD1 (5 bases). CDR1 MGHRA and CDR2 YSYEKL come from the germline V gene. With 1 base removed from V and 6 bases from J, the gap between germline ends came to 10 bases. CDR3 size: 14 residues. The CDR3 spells CASSQAKGSNEQFF. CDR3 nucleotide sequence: TGCGCCAGCAGCCAAGCCAAGGGGTCCAATGAGCAGTTCTTC.

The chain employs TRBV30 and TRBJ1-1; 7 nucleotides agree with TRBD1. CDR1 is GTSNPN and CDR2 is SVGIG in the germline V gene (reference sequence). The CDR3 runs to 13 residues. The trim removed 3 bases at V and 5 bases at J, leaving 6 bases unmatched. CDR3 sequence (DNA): TGTGCCTGGAGGGAACAGGGGATTACTGAAGCTTTCTTT. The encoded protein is CAWREQGITEAFF.

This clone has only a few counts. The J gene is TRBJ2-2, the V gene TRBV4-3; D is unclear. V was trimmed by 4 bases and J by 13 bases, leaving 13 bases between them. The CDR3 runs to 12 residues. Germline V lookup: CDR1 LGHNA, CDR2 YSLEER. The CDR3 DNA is TGCGCCAGCAGCCCCGACGGAAGGGCGCTGTTTTTT. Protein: CASSPDGRALFF.

CDR3 protein: CASSLQGRNSPLHF. The DNA of the CDR3 is TGTGCCAGCAGCTTACAAGGCAGGAATTCACCCCTCCACTTT. The chain has TRBV7-2 and TRBJ1-6; D unresolved. The CDR3 totals 14 residues. The germline V gene has CDR1 SGHTA and CDR2 FQGNSA. Deletions cut 2 bases from V and 7 bases from J, with 9 bases between.

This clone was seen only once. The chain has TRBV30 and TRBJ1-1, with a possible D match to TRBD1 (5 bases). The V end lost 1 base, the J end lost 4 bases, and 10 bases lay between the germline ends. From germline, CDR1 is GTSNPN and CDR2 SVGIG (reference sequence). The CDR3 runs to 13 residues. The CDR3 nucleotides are TGTGCCTGGAGTGGAGGGGCGGGCACTGAAGCTTTCTTT. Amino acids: CAWSGGAGTEAFF.